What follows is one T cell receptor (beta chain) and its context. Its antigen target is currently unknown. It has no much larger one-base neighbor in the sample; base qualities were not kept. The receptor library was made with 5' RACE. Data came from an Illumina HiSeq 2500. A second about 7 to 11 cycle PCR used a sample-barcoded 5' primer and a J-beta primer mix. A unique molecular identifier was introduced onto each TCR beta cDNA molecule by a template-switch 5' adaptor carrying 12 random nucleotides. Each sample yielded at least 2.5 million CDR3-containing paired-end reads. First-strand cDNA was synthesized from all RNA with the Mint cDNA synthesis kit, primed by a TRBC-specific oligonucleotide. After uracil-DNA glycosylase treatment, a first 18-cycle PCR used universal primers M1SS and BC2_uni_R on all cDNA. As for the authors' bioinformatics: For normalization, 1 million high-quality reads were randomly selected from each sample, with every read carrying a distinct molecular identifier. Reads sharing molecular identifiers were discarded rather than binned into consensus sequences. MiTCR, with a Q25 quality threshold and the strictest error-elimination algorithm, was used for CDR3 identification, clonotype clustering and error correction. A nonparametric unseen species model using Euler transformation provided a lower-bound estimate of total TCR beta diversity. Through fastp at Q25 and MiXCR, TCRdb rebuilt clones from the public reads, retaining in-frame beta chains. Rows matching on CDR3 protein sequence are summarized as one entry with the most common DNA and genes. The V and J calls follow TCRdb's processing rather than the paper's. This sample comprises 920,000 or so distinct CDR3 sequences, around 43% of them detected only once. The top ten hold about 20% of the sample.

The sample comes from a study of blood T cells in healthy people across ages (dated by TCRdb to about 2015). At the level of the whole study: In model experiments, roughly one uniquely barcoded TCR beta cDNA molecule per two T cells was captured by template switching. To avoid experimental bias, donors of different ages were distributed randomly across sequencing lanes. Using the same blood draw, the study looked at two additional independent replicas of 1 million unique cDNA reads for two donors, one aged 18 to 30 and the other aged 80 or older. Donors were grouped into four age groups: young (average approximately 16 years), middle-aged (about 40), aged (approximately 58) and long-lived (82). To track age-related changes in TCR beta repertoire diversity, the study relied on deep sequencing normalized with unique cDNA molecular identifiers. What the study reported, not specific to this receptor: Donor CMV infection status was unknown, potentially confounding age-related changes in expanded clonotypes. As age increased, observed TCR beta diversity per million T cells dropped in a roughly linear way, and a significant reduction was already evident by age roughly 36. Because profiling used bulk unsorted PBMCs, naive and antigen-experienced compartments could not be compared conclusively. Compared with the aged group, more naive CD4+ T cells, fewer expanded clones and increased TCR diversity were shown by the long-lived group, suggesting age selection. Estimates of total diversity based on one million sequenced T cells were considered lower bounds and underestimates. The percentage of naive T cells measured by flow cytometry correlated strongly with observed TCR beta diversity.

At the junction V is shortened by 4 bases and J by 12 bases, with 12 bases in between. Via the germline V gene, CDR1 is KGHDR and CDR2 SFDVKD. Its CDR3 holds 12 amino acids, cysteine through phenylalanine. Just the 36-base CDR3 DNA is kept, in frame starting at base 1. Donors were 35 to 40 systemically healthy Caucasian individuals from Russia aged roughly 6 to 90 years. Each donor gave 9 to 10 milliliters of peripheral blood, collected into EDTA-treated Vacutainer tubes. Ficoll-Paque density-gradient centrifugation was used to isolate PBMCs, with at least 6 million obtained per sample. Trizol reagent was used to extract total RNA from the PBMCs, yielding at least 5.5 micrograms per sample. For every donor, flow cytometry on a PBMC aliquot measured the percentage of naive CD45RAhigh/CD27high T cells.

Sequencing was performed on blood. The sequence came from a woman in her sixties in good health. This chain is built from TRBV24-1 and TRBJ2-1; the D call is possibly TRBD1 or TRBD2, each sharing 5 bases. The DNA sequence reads TGTGCCACCAGTGAACCCTCGAGGGGGCAGTTCTTC. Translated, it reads CATSEPSRGQFF.